This TCR beta chain was identified in a study of blood T cell repertoires in COVID-19. Study-level information: Sites across the United States, Italy and Spain contributed samples from acute and convalescent COVID-19.

The age range of participants was 18 to 89 years, with residence in about 25 US areas. Participants reported their clinical history, and cohort assignment relied on those reports. TCRdb's copy holds only in-frame clones and misses some; the assay was immunoSEQ multiplex PCR. The profile shows roughly 290,000 clones, 90% of them singletons. Germline-derived CDR1 and CDR2 are LNHDA and SQIVND (reference sequence). This CDR3 has 17 residues. With V trimmed by 2 bases and J by 3 bases, 7 bases remained unmatched. Sequenced input: PBMCs or T cells enriched from blood (not recorded which). This sequence originates from a woman between 18 and 30 years old with acute COVID-19. The chain is built from TRBV19 and TRBJ1-5, with TRBD1 matching over 10 bases. The CDR3 reads CASSIQGQGSVNQPQHF. CDR3 nucleotide sequence: TGTGCCAGTAGTATACAGGGACAGGGGAGCGTCAATCAGCCCCAGCATTTT.